This is a list of T cell receptor beta chains from one sample in a study of blood T cell repertoires in COVID-19. Assay used: immunoSEQ multiplex PCR; TCRdb lists only in-frame clones, some missing. Here the sample spans some 350,000 clones, roughly 90% being singletons. Material: peripheral blood. The receptors originated from a woman in her 30s with COVID-19, enrolled during active disease. Both conserved end residues are part of each CDR3. The D gene is left open where the match is weak. Only some rows state a clone size, as once, few, many or a class for expanded clones.

abundance,j_gene,d_gene,v_gene,CDR3nt,CDR3aa
.,TRBJ2-5,TRBD2,TRBV19,TGTGCCAGTAGTATGGGAAGCGGGAGGGCTGAGACCCAGTACTTC,CASSMGSGRAETQYF
.,TRBJ2-7,TRBD1,TRBV6-2/TRBV6-3,TGTGCCAGCAGCCTCACAAGAACCGGGACAGGGGTCGTGTTTTCCTACGAGCAGTACTTC,CASSLTRTGTGVVFSYEQYF
.,TRBJ2-7,.,TRBV7-9,TGTGCCAGCAGCCCGACTGGGGGGTCCCACGAGCAGTACTTC,CASSPTGGSHEQYF
.,TRBJ2-2,TRBD2,TRBV28,TGTGCCAGCAGTTTAGGGGCGGGGGGACCCACCGGGGAGCTGTTTTTT,CASSLGAGGPTGELFF
.,TRBJ2-2,TRBD2,TRBV6-5,TGTGCCAGCAGCTCTAGCGGGGCGAACACCGGGGAGCTGTTTTTT,CASSSSGANTGELFF
.,TRBJ2-4,.,TRBV7-8,TGTGCCAGCAGCGCGCAGGGACTAGCCAAAAACATTCAGTACTTC,CASSAQGLAKNIQYF
.,TRBJ2-5,TRBD1,TRBV5-1,TGCGCCAGCAGCTGGGGACAGAGCCAAGAGACCCAGTACTTC,CASSWGQSQETQYF
.,TRBJ1-4,TRBD1,TRBV19,TGTGCCAGTACCGCAAGACAGGGGAGGGAAAAACTGTTTTTT,CASTARQGREKLFF
.,TRBJ1-2,.,TRBV9,TGTGCCAGCAGCCCCGGATCACAGATCTATGGCTACACCTTC,CASSPGSQIYGYTF
few,TRBJ2-3,.,TRBV6-2/TRBV6-3,TGTGCCAGCAGTTTTCGGGTTCCATTCTTGGACACAGATACGCAGTATTTT,CASSFRVPFLDTDTQYF
.,TRBJ2-1,.,TRBV7-2,TGTGCCAGCAGCTTACCGGGGGGCCCTTGGTTTGAGCAGTTCTTC,CASSLPGGPWFEQFF
.,TRBJ2-2,.,TRBV7-6,TGTGCCAGCAGCTTAGCGAGACAGCACACCGGGGAGCTGTTTTTT,CASSLARQHTGELFF
.,TRBJ2-1,TRBD2,TRBV20-1,TGCAGTGCGCCCCTAGCGGGGTTACACTTCTTC,CSAPLAGLHFF
.,TRBJ1-5,.,TRBV19,TGTGCCAGTAGTGCCCCCCTGGGTGATCAGGGCAATCAGCCCCAGCATTTT,CASSAPLGDQGNQPQHF
.,TRBJ1-2,.,TRBV6-4,TGTGCCAGCAGTGGTGTAAGGGGGAGAATCTATGGCTACACCTTC,CASSGVRGRIYGYTF
.,TRBJ2-2,.,TRBV18,TGTGCCAGCTCAGAACAGTCCAACACCGGGGAGCTGTTTTTT,CASSEQSNTGELFF
.,TRBJ1-5,.,TRBV24-1,TGTGCCACCAGTGATTCGCGGGGAGAGGGTCTTAATCAGCCCCAGCATTTT,CATSDSRGEGLNQPQHF
.,TRBJ2-5,.,TRBV7-6,TGTGCCAGCAGCTCTGGATCCAGGGGAGAGACCCAGTACTTC,CASSSGSRGETQYF
.,TRBJ1-6,.,TRBV19,TGTGCCAGTAGCGGAAATCCACAGGGATCTTCACCCCTCCACTTT,CASSGNPQGSSPLHF
.,TRBJ2-3,TRBD1,TRBV5-1,TGCGCCAGCAGCTCCATGACAGGGGGGAGCGATACGCAGTATTTT,CASSSMTGGSDTQYF
.,TRBJ2-3,.,TRBV7-9,TGTGCCAGCAGCCGACTTGGCGGGATTCTAGATACGCAGTATTTT,CASSRLGGILDTQYF
.,TRBJ2-3,.,TRBV27,TGTGCCAGCAGTTTGAGACAGAGCACAGATACGCAGTATTTT,CASSLRQSTDTQYF
.,TRBJ2-6,.,TRBV5-4,TGTGCCAGCAGCGCGGAACCAGGGGCCGGGGCCAACGTCCTGACTTTC,CASSAEPGAGANVLTF
.,TRBJ2-7,TRBD2,TRBV5-6,TGTGCCAGCAGCCGGGGGGACCGGATCTACGAGCAGTACTTC,CASSRGDRIYEQYF
.,TRBJ2-3,.,TRBV7-9,TGTGCCAGCAGCCTGCCGGACCTAGCGTCCTTAGATACGCAGTATTTT,CASSLPDLASLDTQYF
.,TRBJ1-5,TRBD1,TRBV4-1,TGCGCCAGCAGCCCCCGGACAGGGAGAAACAATCAGCCCCAGCATTTT,CASSPRTGRNNQPQHF
.,TRBJ2-5,.,TRBV20-1,TGCAGTGCTATAGGACAGGAGACCCAGTACTTC,CSAIGQETQYF
.,TRBJ1-1,TRBD1,TRBV27,TGTGCCAGCAGTTTAAAGGGACAGAACTTTGAAGCTTTCTTT,CASSLKGQNFEAFF
.,TRBJ1-2,.,TRBV28,TGTGCCAGCAGTGCGGGGGCAGGCGGCTACACCTTC,CASSAGAGGYTF
.,TRBJ2-2,TRBD2,TRBV7-8,TGTGCCAGCAGCTTCGGCGGGGGGGCCGGGGAGCTGTTTTTT,CASSFGGGAGELFF
.,TRBJ2-7,TRBD2,TRBV5-4,TGTGCCAGCAGCTTGTATGTCGGGGGGGCCTACGAGCAGTACTTC,CASSLYVGGAYEQYF
.,TRBJ2-6,TRBD1,TRBV19,TGTGCCAGTAGATCCGGGACAGGGGGCAAAAATCCGCCAAATTCTGGGGCCAACGTCCTGACTTTC,CASRSGTGGKNPPNSGANVLTF
.,TRBJ1-2,TRBD1,TRBV27,TGTGCCAGCAGTAGAGGGACAGGCGGTTATGGCTACACCTTC,CASSRGTGGYGYTF
few,TRBJ2-2,.,TRBV7-2,TGTGCCAGCAGCTTCAGGGGTGGAGACACCGGGGAGCTGTTTTTT,CASSFRGGDTGELFF
.,TRBJ1-6,TRBD1,TRBV19,TGTGCCAGTGGCCCCGCCGGGACAGGAGTCTATAATTCACCCCTCCACTTT,CASGPAGTGVYNSPLHF
.,TRBJ1-5,TRBD1,TRBV27,TGTGCCAGCAGTCGGGGACAGGGGAATCAGCCCCAGCATTTT,CASSRGQGNQPQHF
.,TRBJ1-1,.,TRBV11-2,TGTGCCAGCAGCTACGGGGGAGGGACTGAAGCTTTCTTT,CASSYGGGTEAFF
.,TRBJ2-3,.,TRBV9,TGTGCCTCCTCAAATATGGCAGGGACTTTAGATACGCAGTATTTT,CASSNMAGTLDTQYF
.,TRBJ2-3,TRBD2,TRBV7-9,TGTGCCAGCAGCGCACGGACTAGCGGGGGAGGAGATACGCAGTATTTT,CASSARTSGGGDTQYF
.,TRBJ2-3,TRBD2,TRBV23-1,TGCGCCAGCAGTCAAGCTAGCGGGAATCGGATCACAGATACGCAGTATTTT,CASSQASGNRITDTQYF
.,TRBJ2-5,TRBD2,TRBV28,TGTGCCAGCACTTTGGGGGCTAGCGGGGGACTACAAGAGACCCAGTACTTC,CASTLGASGGLQETQYF
.,TRBJ2-3,TRBD1,TRBV2,TGTGCCAGCAGTTTGGACAGGGGAACAGATACGCAGTATTTT,CASSLDRGTDTQYF
.,TRBJ2-3,TRBD2,TRBV29-1,TGCAGCGTTGAAGATCCGAGCGGGAGAGGCTTAGATACGCAGTATTTT,CSVEDPSGRGLDTQYF
.,TRBJ2-1,.,TRBV27,TGTGCCAGCAGTTTCGACGGGTACGTGATCAATGAGCAGTTCTTC,CASSFDGYVINEQFF
.,TRBJ2-1,.,TRBV24-1,TGTGCCACCAGTGTATCTAGCCACAATGAGCAGTTCTTC,CATSVSSHNEQFF
.,TRBJ2-1,TRBD2,TRBV27,TGTGCCAGCAGTTTATCGTGGACTAGCAGCTACAATGAGCAGTTCTTC,CASSLSWTSSYNEQFF
.,TRBJ1-3,TRBD1,TRBV10-3,TGTGCCATCAGCCGACAGGGAATCCCCTCTGGAAACACCATATATTTT,CAISRQGIPSGNTIYF
.,TRBJ1-5,TRBD1,TRBV10-3,TGTGCCATCAGTGACCGGGACAGGAGGGATCAGCCCCAGCATTTT,CAISDRDRRDQPQHF
.,TRBJ2-7,.,TRBV7-9,TGTGCCAGCAGCCGCCAGGACAGCTCCTACGAGCAGTACTTC,CASSRQDSSYEQYF
.,TRBJ1-4,TRBD1,TRBV5-6,TGTGCCAGCAGCCCGAGGACAGGGGGAGCTAATGAAAAACTGTTTTTT,CASSPRTGGANEKLFF
.,TRBJ2-3,.,TRBV5-1,TGCGCCAGCAGCCCCTCGACGGCGCAGGGTACAGATACGCAGTATTTT,CASSPSTAQGTDTQYF
.,TRBJ2-7,TRBD2,TRBV4-1,TGCGCCAGCAGCCTCGGGACGAAACTAGCGGGGGAGCAGTACTTC,CASSLGTKLAGEQYF
.,TRBJ2-1,.,TRBV6-5,TGTGCCAGCGGGGAGGAGGGTGGGGGCTACAATGAGCAGTTCTTC,CASGEEGGGYNEQFF
once,TRBJ2-7,TRBD1,TRBV7-2,TGTGCCAGCAGCTTAGAGCGCGTCAGGGGGTACTACGAGCAGTACTTC,CASSLERVRGYYEQYF
.,TRBJ1-2,.,TRBV7-2,TGTGCCAGCAGCTTAGACAGACGGGGCTATGGCTACACCTTC,CASSLDRRGYGYTF
.,TRBJ2-7,.,TRBV19,TGTGCCAGTAGCGGGGCAGGGGGAGGCTACGAGCAGTACTTC,CASSGAGGGYEQYF